This T cell receptor beta chain is drawn from a study of blood T cell repertoires in COVID-19. Method: immunoSEQ multiplex PCR; TCRdb's copy keeps in-frame clones and lacks some. The data show approximately 97,000 clones, 70% to 90% seen once. Notes on this clone: Other nucleotide sequences from this sample produce the same CDR3.

Trimming took 0 bases from V and 6 from J; bases not matched to a gene: 1. The CDR3 is 14 residues long. Germline V lookup: CDR1 SGHRS, CDR2 YFSETQ. The sequenced material came from peripheral blood. This clonotype was sampled from a human donor in a cohort sampled during active COVID-19. V usage is TRBV5-1 and J usage is TRBJ2-3; 10 bases agree with TRBD1. The DNA of the CDR3 is TGCGCCAGCAGCTTGGGACAGGGGGCTGATACGCAGTATTTT. Its protein product is CASSLGQGADTQYF.